Sequencing of this T cell receptor beta chain was carried out in a study of cytomegalovirus exposure and HLA in healthy donors. Study-wide points: HLA-A and HLA-B allele assignments for most subjects were reportedly predicted accurately using TCR beta sequences. TCR beta V segments were, for the most part, productive about 87% or about 30% of the time in an earlier analysis.

A note on this clone: What it binds is unknown.

From germline, CDR1 is MNHNS and CDR2 SASEGT. Deletions cut 4 bases from V and 7 bases from J, with 16 bases between. The CDR3 consists of 15 residues. With 60 Vbeta and 13 Jbeta primers, the PCR was carried out. Profiled with immunoSEQ multiplex PCR; TCRdb holds only in-frame clones, not every one. This table holds approximately 190,000 clones, around 87% found once. Sequences were obtained from PBMCs. The rearrangement joins TRBV6-1 to TRBJ1-4; possible D gene TRBD1, 5 bases. The clonotype comes from a man aged 30 to 39 in good health and CMV-seronegative. The DNA of the CDR3 is TGTGCCAGCAGTGCCGGACTGGGGGGGGGTGAAAAACTGTTTTTT. It yields the protein CASSAGLGGGEKLFF.